The source of this T cell receptor beta chain is a study of cytomegalovirus exposure and HLA in healthy donors. Both 60 Vbeta primers and 13 Jbeta primers went into the PCR. Method: immunoSEQ multiplex PCR; TCRdb's copy keeps in-frame clones and lacks some. The sample contains 150,000 to 200,000 clones, about three quarters of which appear only once. The CDR3 loop spans 17 amino acids. The J gene is TRBJ1-5, the V gene TRBV21-1; TRBD1 is the table's D call and was not checked against the DNA. TRBV21-1 is classified as a pseudogene. The receptor comes from a man between 18 and 35 years old in good health and CMV-seronegative. Sequences were obtained from PBMCs. CDR3 sequence (DNA): TGTGCCAGCAGCGACCGGGACACCCAGACACTGAATCAGCCCCAGCATTTT. The encoded protein is CASSDRDTQTLNQPQHF.